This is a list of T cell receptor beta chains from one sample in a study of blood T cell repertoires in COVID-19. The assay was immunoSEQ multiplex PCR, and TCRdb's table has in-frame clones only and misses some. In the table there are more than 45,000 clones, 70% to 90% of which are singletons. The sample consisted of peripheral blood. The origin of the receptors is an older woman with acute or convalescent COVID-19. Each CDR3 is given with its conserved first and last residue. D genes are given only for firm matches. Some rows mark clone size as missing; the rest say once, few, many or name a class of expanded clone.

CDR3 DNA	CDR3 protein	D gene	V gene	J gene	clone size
TGTGCCAGCAGCCAAGGCAGAATTAACTATGGCTACACCTTC	CASSQGRINYGYTF	.	TRBV3-1/TRBV3-2	TRBJ1-2	.
TGCGCCAGCAGCGCATTACAGGGGGGTAACACTGAAGCTTTCTTT	CASSALQGGNTEAFF	TRBD1	TRBV5-1	TRBJ1-1	.
TGTGCCTGGAGTGTGGGCTCTGCCGCAGATACGCAGTATTTT	CAWSVGSAADTQYF	.	TRBV30	TRBJ2-3	.
TGTGCCAGCAGCCGCAGGGTAGGCGAGCAGTACTTC	CASSRRVGEQYF	.	TRBV4-2	TRBJ2-7	.
TGTGCCAGCAGCGCATTACAGGGGGCGAATGAAGCTTTCTTT	CASSALQGANEAFF	TRBD1	TRBV11-2	TRBJ1-1	.
TGCGCCAGCAGCTTTTCGGAGAGCACAGATACGCAGTATTTT	CASSFSESTDTQYF	.	TRBV5-1	TRBJ2-3	.
TGTGCCAGCAGCGTAGTGGAAGAGACAGGTGGTGGAAACACCATATATTTT	CASSVVEETGGGNTIYF	.	TRBV9	TRBJ1-3	.
TGTGCCTGGAGTGTATGGGGGGGCAATCAGCCCCAGCATTTT	CAWSVWGGNQPQHF	.	TRBV30	TRBJ1-5	.
TGCGCCAGCAGCCAAGATTCCGGAGAGAGTAGCGGGATGAGGAATGAGCAGTTCTTC	CASSQDSGESSGMRNEQFF	TRBD2	TRBV4-3	TRBJ2-1	.
TGTGCCAGCAGCCAAGAAGGCAGGGGGCCAGGACAGCCCCAGCATTTT	CASSQEGRGPGQPQHF	TRBD1	TRBV3-1/TRBV3-2	TRBJ1-5	.
TGTGCCAGCAGCCAAACTAGCGTCCAAGAGACCCAGTACTTC	CASSQTSVQETQYF	TRBD2	TRBV3-1/TRBV3-2	TRBJ2-5	once
TGTGCCAGCCTTGAGGCCAGGGCTATCATGAACACTGAAGCTTTCTTT	CASLEARAIMNTEAFF	.	TRBV6-6	TRBJ1-1	.
TGTGCCAGCAGCCAAGTCCAAGGGACAGGACTTGGCTACACCTTC	CASSQVQGTGLGYTF	TRBD1	TRBV4-2	TRBJ1-2	.
TGTGCCAGTAGTTTTACTAGCGGGAGGGCCGAATCCTACAATGAGCAGTTCTTC	CASSFTSGRAESYNEQFF	TRBD2	TRBV19	TRBJ2-1	.
TGTACCCTTGAGGTTGGATATGGCTACACCTTC	CTLEVGYGYTF	.	TRBV30	TRBJ1-2	.
TGTGCCAGCAGCTTAGGTGATCCTCTGGAGTCACCCCTCCACTTT	CASSLGDPLESPLHF	.	TRBV11-2	TRBJ1-6	few
TGTGCCAGCAGCGTAGTCGGGGAGGAGACCCAGTACTTC	CASSVVGEETQYF	.	TRBV9	TRBJ2-5	.
TGTGCCAGCAGTCCTTCCGGGACAGTCAATCAGCCCCAGCATTTT	CASSPSGTVNQPQHF	TRBD1	TRBV6-5	TRBJ1-5	few
TGTGCCAGCAGCCGGAGACAGAGCAATCAGCCCCAGCATTTT	CASSRRQSNQPQHF	.	TRBV27	TRBJ1-5	.
TGTGCCAGCAGCCGGGCCGGGACTAACTACAATGAGCAGTTCTTC	CASSRAGTNYNEQFF	TRBD2	TRBV6-5	TRBJ2-1	.
TGTGCCTGGAGTGGCCGAGACAAAGCTTTCTTT	CAWSGRDKAFF	.	TRBV30	TRBJ1-1	.